Sequencing of this T cell receptor beta chain was carried out in a study of response to subunit inactivated influenza vaccine. In regard to this clonotype: Its antigen remains unidentified.

The V and J ends lost 3 bases and 2 bases respectively, with 13 bases between them. This CDR3 comprises 15 residues. Looked up from germline, CDR1 is DFQATT and CDR2 is SNEGSKA (reference sequence). Study results and limitations: It was the authors' suggestion that each seasonal influenza vaccination recruits few new T cells.

TCRdb used MiXCR to reprocess the RT-PCR reads, holding one entry per CDR3 protein. The table includes over 400,000 distinct CDR3 sequences, 10% to 15% detected once. The chain has TRBV20-1 and TRBJ1-4, with a weak D call TRBD1 (6 bases). The sequencing used PBMCs from blood, collected 40 to 50 days after vaccination. The origin of this receptor is a man aged 50-59 years who received an inactivated influenza vaccine. The chain's CDR3 is CSARYYRDTNEKLFF. Here the CDR3 DNA reads TGCAGTGCTAGGTACTACAGGGACACTAATGAAAAACTGTTTTTT.